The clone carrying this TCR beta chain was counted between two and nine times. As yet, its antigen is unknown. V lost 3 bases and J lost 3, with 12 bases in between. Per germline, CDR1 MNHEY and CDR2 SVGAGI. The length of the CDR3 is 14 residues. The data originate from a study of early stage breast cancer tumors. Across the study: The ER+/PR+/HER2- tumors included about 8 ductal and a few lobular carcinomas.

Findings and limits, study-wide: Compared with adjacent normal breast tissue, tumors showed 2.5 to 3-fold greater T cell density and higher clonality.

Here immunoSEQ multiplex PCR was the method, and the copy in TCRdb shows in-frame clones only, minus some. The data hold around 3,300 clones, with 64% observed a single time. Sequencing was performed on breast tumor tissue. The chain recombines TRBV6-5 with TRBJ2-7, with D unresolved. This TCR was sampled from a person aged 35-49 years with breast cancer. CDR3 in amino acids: CASSYAFGYYEQYF. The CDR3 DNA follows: TGTGCCAGCAGTTATGCGTTTGGTTACTACGAGCAGTACTTC.